These 7 T cell receptor beta chains came from one sample sequenced in a study of cytomegalovirus exposure and HLA in healthy donors. Clones were read by immunoSEQ multiplex PCR, and TCRdb kept only the in-frame ones, dropping some. Among around 56,000 clones listed, 93% were seen once. The sequenced material came from PBMCs. The receptors here all came from a woman aged 18-35 years in good health and CMV-seropositive.

This chain joins TRBV23-1 and TRBJ1-5, with 8 bases that match TRBD1. TRBV23-1 is known as an ORF, though its function is uncertain. The V segment lost 10 bases and the J segment 3 bases; nucleotides outside the gene matches: 8. CDR3 length: 14 amino acids. CDR3 loop: CATSRTGSNQPQHF. CDR3 nucleotide sequence: TGCGCCACGTCTAGGACAGGGTCCAATCAGCCCCAGCATTTT.

This clone was counted a single time. The chain joins TRBV29-1 to TRBJ2-4, with 7 bases matching TRBD1. The germline gives CDR1 SQVTM, CDR2 ANQGSEA. V shed 4 bases, J shed 1 base, and the junction held 4 bases outside the gene matches. The CDR3 extends over 14 amino acids. The CDR3 here is CSVGDSDAKNIQYF. The CDR3 DNA reads TGCAGCGTTGGGGACAGCGATGCCAAAAACATTCAGTACTTC.

The chain joins TRBV9 to TRBJ1-1, with 7 bases lining up with TRBD1. J lost 0 bases, V lost 0 bases, and 5 bases had no gene match. Germline loops: CDR1 SGDLS, CDR2 YYNGEE. The CDR3 spans 16 residues. In DNA, the CDR3 is TGTGCCAGCAGCGTAGTAGGGGGACAGTTGAACACTGAAGCTTTCTTT. The encoded protein is CASSVVGGQLNTEAFF. Based on the CDR3 plus reference TRBV9 and TRBJ1-1, the full variable domain is DSGVTQTPKHLITATGQRVTLRCSPRSGDLSVYWYQQSLDQGLQFLIQYYNGEERAKGNILERFSAQQFPDLHSELNLSSLELGDSALYFCASSVVGGQLNTEAFFGQGTRLTVV.

This clone was counted only a few times. The V and J genes are TRBV4-1 and TRBJ2-7; 9 bases align to TRBD1. The V segment lost 4 bases and the J segment 6 bases; nucleotides outside the gene matches: 13. The CDR3 runs to 16 residues. Germline assignment: CDR1 MGHRA and CDR2 YSYEKL. This CDR3 reads CASSLMYRDRVPEQYF. The CDR3 DNA follows: TGCGCCAGCAGCCTCATGTACCGGGACAGGGTCCCCGAGCAGTACTTC.

The chain has TRBV19 and TRBJ2-7; a possible D gene is TRBD1 (5 bases). Germline V gene lookup returns CDR1 LNHDA and CDR2 SQIVND (reference sequence). V lost 5 bases and J 4 bases, leaving 21 bases between the germline ends. CDR3 size: 16 residues. DNA for the CDR3: TGTGCCAGTAGTCCCTTCCCGGACACTATAATGTACGAGCAGTACTTC. Translating gives CASSPFPDTIMYEQYF.

The chain joins TRBV5-3 to TRBJ2-1; 10 positions match TRBD2. TRBV5-3 is placed among ORFs of uncertain function. With 2 bases clipped from V and 10 bases from J, the junction kept 18 bases outside the gene matches. The CDR3 runs to 18 residues. The CDR3 is CARSFQGSSGGMNWEQFF. The CDR3 DNA reads TGTGCCAGAAGCTTTCAGGGATCTAGCGGGGGTATGAACTGGGAGCAGTTCTTC.

This sequence joins TRBV19 and TRBJ1-3, with D possibly matching TRBD1 (6 bases). Trimming took 10 bases from V and 4 from J, leaving 14 bases between them. CDR3 length equals 13 residues. Germline assignment: CDR1 LNHDA and CDR2 SQIVND (reference sequence). CDR3 nucleotides: TGTGCCACCTCACAGGGTAGGGGAAACACCATATATTTT. Its protein product is CATSQGRGNTIYF.